This T cell receptor beta chain was recorded in a study of T cell changes during pregnancy in multiple sclerosis (dated by TCRdb to about 2019). Background for the entire study: In women with multiple sclerosis, the researchers looked at how the T cell repertoire shifted as pregnancy progressed.

Libraries were prepared through the immunoSEQ multiplex PCR assay. TCRdb holds this immuneACCESS table with in-frame rearrangements only. Some clones are missing; in checked studies, unresolved V genes explain under half, and the rest has no known cause. The sample table lists 55,000 or so clones, just under 90% of them with a count of one. Around 0.57% of the sample is held by the ten biggest clonotypes. Comment on this clone: The antigen this receptor binds is unknown. No much larger clone exists at a distance of one base, and base qualities are not known.

Sequences were derived from CD4+ T cells from peripheral blood mononuclear cells, sampled in the first trimester of pregnancy. This sequence was found in a female donor with multiple sclerosis, enrolled in a pregnancy study.

Read as DNA, the sequence is TGTGCCAGTAGTATAGGGGCGGGGCGGTATGAGCAGTTCTTC. It translates as CASSIGAGRYEQFF. Recombination connected TRBV19 to TRBJ2-1, with TRBD2 as a weak D call on 6 bases. The CDR3 goes from the cysteine to the phenylalanine over 14 residues. CDR3 DNA is the only sequence kept; it has 42 bases, read in frame from the first base. Via the germline V gene (reference sequence), CDR1 is LNHDA and CDR2 SQIVND. The trim is 1 base for V and 8 bases for J, with a gap of 12 bases between the germline ends.